This T cell receptor beta chain was found in a study of T cell responses to AZD1222 COVID-19 vaccine. Study information: Second doses at about 4 or about 12 weeks were pooled.

Here immunoSEQ multiplex PCR was the method, and the copy in TCRdb shows in-frame clones only, minus some. The data show some 97,000 clones, around 90% seen once. Germline lookup yields CDR1 MNHEY and CDR2 SVGAGI. The CDR3 is made up of 16 amino acids. Trimming shortened V by 0 bases and J by 5 bases, and 16 bases separated the two germline ends. Broader study findings: White British donors predominated, females outnumbered males, and clonal diversity was possibly underestimated. None of the repertoires were sampled until the peak T cell response had passed.

As for this clone: Its antigen is unknown.

Sequenced material: peripheral blood, taken on day 0 of AZD1222 vaccination. This TCR came from an adult in good health. The chain joins TRBV6-5 to TRBJ1-1; D is undetermined. DNA for the CDR3: TGTGCCAGCAGTTACTCTAGGGCCTTTCAAGGGACTGAAGCTTTCTTT. Translation gives CASSYSRAFQGTEAFF.